The 3 T cell receptor beta chains below all came from one sample that was sequenced in a study of blood T cell repertoires in COVID-19. Measured with immunoSEQ multiplex PCR; TCRdb has only the in-frame clones, and not every one. The table shows more than 30,000 clones, with less than 90% occurring only once. Sequenced material: peripheral blood. Every receptor here comes from a woman of 80 years or more with active or convalescent COVID-19.

The chain uses TRBV11-2 and TRBJ1-2, with TRBD1 matching over 7 bases. The V and J ends lost 6 bases and 4 bases, in that order; junction bases with no gene match: 11. The CDR3 runs to 15 residues. Germline CDR1 and CDR2: SGHAT and FQNNGV. The CDR3: CASSSVGGQFYGYTF. CDR3 nucleotide sequence: TGTGCCAGCAGTTCAGTGGGGGGACAGTTCTATGGCTACACCTTC.

Written as DNA, the CDR3 is TGTGCCAGCACCTCGGTCAAAAATACGCAGTATTTT. Residues: CASTSVKNTQYF. The chain joins TRBV12-3 or TRBV12-4 to TRBJ2-3; D is undetermined. CDR3 length: 12 amino acids. V was trimmed by 7 bases and J by 7 bases, leaving 12 bases between them.

The gene calls are TRBV18 and TRBJ2-1; D remains unclear. CDR1 KGHSH and CDR2 LQKENI come from the germline V gene. This CDR3 comprises 11 residues. V was cut by 5 bases and J by 8 bases, with 7 bases left in between. CDR3 region: CASSTIDEQFF. DNA of the CDR3: TGTGCCAGCTCAACTATAGATGAGCAGTTCTTC.